Presented here are 12 T cell receptor beta chains from one specimen sequenced in a study of early T cells in non-severe SARS-CoV-2 infection (dated by TCRdb to the early 2020s). The method was 5' RACE. TCRdb names NextSeq 500 as the instrument used. The public reads were reprocessed in TCRdb via fastp at Q25 and MiXCR, keeping in-frame beta chains. Records with the same CDR3 protein are collapsed into one entry carrying the most frequent genes and DNA. In all, the sample holds 90,000 to 130,000 distinct CDR3 sequences, and about an eighth of those were seen once. The top ten clones comprise 3.1% of the sample. Sequencing used whole blood. Receptors were obtained from an adult who was a healthcare worker with PCR-confirmed SARS-CoV-2 infection or an uninfected control (not recorded which).

This clonotype occurred a few times. This sequence joins TRBV5-4 and TRBJ1-2; D is unclear. This CDR3 has 13 residues. The V end was cut by 4 bases, the J end by 9 bases, with 16 bases between. Germline V lookup: CDR1 SGHNT, CDR2 YYREEE (reference sequence). The CDR3 DNA reads TGTGCCAGCAGCACACCAGGATTTTATAGCTACACCTTC. It encodes CASSTPGFYSYTF. Looking up the rest from reference TRBV5-4 and TRBJ1-2 gives the full variable domain: ETGVTQSPTHLIKTRGQQVTLRCSSQSGHNTVSWYQQALGQGPQFIFQYYREEENGRGNFPPRFSGLQFPNYSSELNVNALELDDSALYLCASSTPGFYSYTFGSGTRLTVV.

The chain combines TRBV20-1 with TRBJ2-4, with D perhaps matching TRBD2 (5 bases). The V and J ends lost 6 bases and 0 bases respectively, with 15 bases between them. Germline CDR1 reads DFQATT; CDR2 reads SNEGSKA (reference sequence). The CDR3 spans 15 residues. The CDR3 loop is CSALRAESAKNIQYF. CDR3 nucleotide sequence: TGCAGTGCCCTGCGGGCGGAGTCAGCCAAAAACATTCAGTACTTC.

This clonotype has a count of ten or more. The CDR3 here is CASSQDQEATEAFF. The CDR3 DNA sequence: TGCGCCAGCAGCCAAGACCAGGAGGCCACTGAAGCTTTCTTT. The chain uses TRBV4-1 and TRBJ1-1; no reliable D call. Germline CDR1 is MGHRA and CDR2 is YSYEKL. V was shortened by 0 bases and J by 4 bases, with 9 bases between the two germline ends. This CDR3 comprises 14 residues.

A few counts support this clonotype. V gene TRBV20-1 combines with J gene TRBJ2-5; 7 positions match TRBD1. Trimming at V came to 6 bases and at J to 2 bases, leaving 6 bases not matched to a gene. The germline gives CDR1 DFQATT, CDR2 SNEGSKA (reference sequence). The CDR3 contains 13 residues. CDR3 sequence reads: CSATTGRQETQYF. In DNA form, the CDR3 reads TGCAGTGCGACGACAGGGAGACAAGAGACCCAGTACTTC.

This rearrangement joins TRBV7-9 to TRBJ2-5; no firm D call. From germline, CDR1 is SEHNR and CDR2 FQNEAQ (reference sequence). V lost 4 bases, J lost 2 bases, and 8 bases lay in between. CDR3 length: 13 amino acids. As DNA, the CDR3 is TGTGCCAGCAGCTCGTCACTGCAAGAGACCCAGTACTTC. It is translated as CASSSSLQETQYF. Full variable domain (outside the CDR3, taken from reference TRBV7-9 and TRBJ2-5): DTGVSQNPRHKITKRGQNVTFRCDPISEHNRLYWYRQTLGQGPEFLTYFQNEAQLEKSRLLSDRFSAERPKGSFSTLEIQRTEQGDSAMYLCASSSSLQETQYFGPGTRLLVL.

This clonotype came up a few times. V and J are TRBV6-5 and TRBJ1-1; D remains unclear. The CDR3 extends over 14 amino acids. CDR1 and CDR2 from the germline V gene are MNHEY and SVGAGI. With 0 bases removed from V and 2 bases from J, the gap between germline ends came to 7 bases. In DNA, the CDR3 is TGTGCCAGCAGTTACTCAGGCAGAAACACTGAAGCTTTCTTT. Protein: CASSYSGRNTEAFF.

The chain links TRBV12-3 or TRBV12-4 to TRBJ1-1; D not resolved. This CDR3 has 14 residues. The V gene lost 2 bases and the J gene lost 0 bases, with 7 bases spanning the gap. For the CDR3, the DNA is TGTGCCAGCAGTTTAAAGGGTCTGAACACTGAAGCTTTCTTT. Encoded protein: CASSLKGLNTEAFF.

This chain uses TRBV5-8 with TRBJ1-3; no firm D call. Germline-derived CDR1 and CDR2 are SGHTS and YDEGEE. The V and J ends lost 4 bases and 0 bases respectively, with 11 bases between them. There are 15 residues in the CDR3. CDR3 in DNA: TGTGCCAGCAGCCGCCCAGACCTCTCTGGAAACACCATATATTTT. This sequence encodes CASSRPDLSGNTIYF.

In its sample, this clonotype was seen many times. The chain employs TRBV6-5 and TRBJ2-5; maybe TRBD2 (6 bases). The V gene lost 5 bases and the J gene lost 4 bases, with 17 bases spanning the gap. The CDR3 runs 15 residues. Germline lookup yields CDR1 MNHEY and CDR2 SVGAGI. CDR3 bases: TGTGCCAGCAGTCCCCGGGAGAGCTTAGGAGAGACCCAGTACTTC. Protein: CASSPRESLGETQYF.

This clonotype was picked up a small number of times. The chain combines TRBV29-1 with TRBJ2-3; TRBD2 matches at 11 bases. Trimming cost V 5 bases and J 4 bases; bases outside gene matches: 8. The length of the CDR3 is 15 residues. From germline, CDR1 is SQVTM and CDR2 ANQGSEA. The CDR3 loop reads CSVLGTSGGPDTQYF. The CDR3 coding sequence is TGCAGCGTTTTAGGGACTAGCGGCGGACCAGATACGCAGTATTTT.

The sample holds many counts of this clonotype. V is TRBV7-3 and J is TRBJ1-1; TRBD1 matches at 10 bases. The CDR3 runs to 14 residues. Per the germline V gene, CDR1 is SGHTA and CDR2 is FQGTGA. J was trimmed by 4 bases and V by 3 bases; bases with no gene match: 2. In DNA, the CDR3 is TGTGCCAGCAGCTTGACAGGGGGCGTCACTGAAGCTTTCTTT. It codes for CASSLTGGVTEAFF.

This clonotype turned up a few times. J is TRBJ2-7 and V is TRBV3-1; no clear D. Germline-derived CDR1 and CDR2 are LGHDT and YNNKEL (reference sequence). The V gene lost 6 bases and the J gene lost 4 bases, with 13 bases spanning the gap. The CDR3 is 13 residues long. The CDR3 sequence: CASSTNDRYEQYF. Here the CDR3 DNA reads TGTGCCAGCAGTACCAACGATCGGTACGAGCAGTACTTC.